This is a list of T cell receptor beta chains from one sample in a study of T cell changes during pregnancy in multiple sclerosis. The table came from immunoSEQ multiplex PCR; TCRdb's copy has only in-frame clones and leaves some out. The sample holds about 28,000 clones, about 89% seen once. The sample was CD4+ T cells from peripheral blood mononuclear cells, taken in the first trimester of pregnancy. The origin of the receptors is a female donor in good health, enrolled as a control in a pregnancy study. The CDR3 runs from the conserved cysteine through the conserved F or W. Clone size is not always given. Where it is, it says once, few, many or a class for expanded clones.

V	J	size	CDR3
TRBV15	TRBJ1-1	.	CATRNRVDTEAFF
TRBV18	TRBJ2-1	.	CASSESGPREQFF
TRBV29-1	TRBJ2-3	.	CSVITGGPADTQYF
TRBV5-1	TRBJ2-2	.	CASSLQAGMDTGELFF
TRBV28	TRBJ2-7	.	CASISYPSGGESEQYF
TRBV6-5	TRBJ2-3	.	CASSRDGGVTDTQYF
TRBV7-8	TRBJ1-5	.	CASSPAGTGYQQPQHF
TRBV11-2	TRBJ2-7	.	CASSFSSGEQYF
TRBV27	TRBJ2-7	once	CASSSTGGVEQYF
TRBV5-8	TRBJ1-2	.	CASTLLRQGSGYTF
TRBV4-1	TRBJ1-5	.	CASSLLGLGEPQHF
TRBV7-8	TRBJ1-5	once	CASSSDRASNQPQHF
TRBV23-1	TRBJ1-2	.	CASSQWGVWQPSYGYTF
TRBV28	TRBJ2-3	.	CASNRGGYFTFSTDTQYF
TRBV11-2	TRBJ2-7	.	CASSSTRGTTSYEQYF
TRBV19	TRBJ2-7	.	CASSGPGQPYEQYF
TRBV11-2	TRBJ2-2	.	CASSLVAAGELFF
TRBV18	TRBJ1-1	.	CASSPRGGDWTEAFF
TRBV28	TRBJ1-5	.	CASYRGRTGRDQPQHF
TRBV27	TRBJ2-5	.	CASRSLLSRQGQKETQYF
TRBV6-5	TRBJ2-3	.	CASLPPGQGTDTQYF
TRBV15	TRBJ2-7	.	CATSFRTGGNYEQYF
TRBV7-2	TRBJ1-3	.	CASSLAPGGNTIYF
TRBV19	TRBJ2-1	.	CASRKQGTDNEQFF
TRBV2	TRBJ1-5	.	CASEGRAGPQHF
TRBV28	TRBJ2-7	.	CASSKWWRRQVYEQYF
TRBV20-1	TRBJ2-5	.	CSASGGETQYF
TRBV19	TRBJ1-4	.	CASRTPGEEKLFF
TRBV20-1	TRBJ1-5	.	CSAPTGRPQHF
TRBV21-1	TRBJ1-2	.	CASSKVIRDREGNYGYTF
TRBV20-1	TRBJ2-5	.	CSANYRETQYF
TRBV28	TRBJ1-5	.	CASSSRTGGNQPQHF
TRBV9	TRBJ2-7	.	CASSVGLAGEDPYSYEQYF
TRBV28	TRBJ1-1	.	CASSLWDSFGNTEAFF
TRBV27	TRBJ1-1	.	CASSLLGRGPEAFF
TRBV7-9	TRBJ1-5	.	CASSLGDTEGGAQHF
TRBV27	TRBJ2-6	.	CASSLQGAYSGANVLTF
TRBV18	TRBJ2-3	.	CASSPSGSDTQYF
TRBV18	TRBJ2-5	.	CASSPAGGKETQYF
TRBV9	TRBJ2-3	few	CASSFDLTDTQYF
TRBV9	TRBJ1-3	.	CASSKQGAHTIYF
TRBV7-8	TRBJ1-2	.	CASSASLAGIKGYTF
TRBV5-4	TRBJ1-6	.	CASSRRGQGPLHF
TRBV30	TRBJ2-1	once	CAWSKAGEQFF
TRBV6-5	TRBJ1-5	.	CASSYSRDQPQHF
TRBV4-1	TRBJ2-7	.	CASSQGQGGEQYF